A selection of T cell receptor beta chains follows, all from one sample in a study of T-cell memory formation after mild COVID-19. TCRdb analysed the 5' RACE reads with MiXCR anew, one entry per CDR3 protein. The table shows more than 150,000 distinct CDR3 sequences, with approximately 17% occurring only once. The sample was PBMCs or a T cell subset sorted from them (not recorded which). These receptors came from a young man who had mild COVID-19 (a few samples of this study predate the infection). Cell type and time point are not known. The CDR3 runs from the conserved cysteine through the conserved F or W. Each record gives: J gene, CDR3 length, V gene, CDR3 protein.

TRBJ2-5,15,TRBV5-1,CASSLAGWRGETQYF
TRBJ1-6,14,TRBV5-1,CASSTGQANSPLHF
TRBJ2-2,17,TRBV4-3,CASSQTVGPVGTGELFF
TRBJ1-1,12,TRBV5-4,CASSPDVGKAFF
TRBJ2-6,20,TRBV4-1,CASSQATVRVPLSGANVLTF
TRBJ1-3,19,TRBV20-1,CSARSWGRVEKLSGNTIYF
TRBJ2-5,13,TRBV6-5,CASSFKYQETQYF
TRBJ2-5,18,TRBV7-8,CASSSGTSGGAIGETQYF
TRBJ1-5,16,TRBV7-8,CASSITGVTGNQPQHF
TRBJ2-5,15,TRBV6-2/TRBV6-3,CASSRPGQRGETQYF
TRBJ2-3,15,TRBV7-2,CASSLVGTSTDTQYF
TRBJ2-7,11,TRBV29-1,CSVRSRYEQYF
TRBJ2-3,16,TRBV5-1,CASSARTGRSTDTQYF
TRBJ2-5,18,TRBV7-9,CASSPRWGAGNQKETQYF
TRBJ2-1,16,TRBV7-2,CASSLVGLAQRDEQFF
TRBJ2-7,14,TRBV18,CASSLDGLSYEQYF
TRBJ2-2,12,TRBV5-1,CASSENTGELFF
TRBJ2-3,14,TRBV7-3,CASSASGYTDTQYF
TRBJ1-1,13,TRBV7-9,CASSWIQTLEAFF
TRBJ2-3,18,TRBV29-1,CSVADTTSGALGTDTQYF
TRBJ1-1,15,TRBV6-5,CASSGPVGVNTEAFF
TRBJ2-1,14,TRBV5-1,CASSPGGNDNEQFF
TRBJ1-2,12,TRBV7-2,CASSGGTRGYTF
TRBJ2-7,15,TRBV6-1,CASNRSGTWAREQYF
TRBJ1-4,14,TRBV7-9,CASRGLYSNEKLFF
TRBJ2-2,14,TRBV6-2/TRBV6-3,CASNKISVYGELFF
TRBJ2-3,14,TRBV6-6,CASSFRASRDTQYF
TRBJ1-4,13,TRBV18,CASSPSLEEKLFF
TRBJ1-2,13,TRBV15,CATGSGTIQGYTF
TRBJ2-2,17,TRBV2,CASSERGSRTLTGELFF
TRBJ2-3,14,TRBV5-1,CASSLSWGADTQYF
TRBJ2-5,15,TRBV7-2,CASRYDWGGEETQYF
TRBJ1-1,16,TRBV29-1,CSVEAGEFWGDTEAFF
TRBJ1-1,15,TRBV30,CAWSVREGKNTEAFF
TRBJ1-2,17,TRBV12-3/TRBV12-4,CASTLGTVAGQVHGYTF
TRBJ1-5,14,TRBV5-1,CASSPGVGNQPQHF
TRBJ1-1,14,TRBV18,CASSPGGGGTEAFF
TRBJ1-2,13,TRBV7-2,CASSRGTGVGYTF
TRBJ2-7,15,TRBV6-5,CASSYYSGRNYEQYF
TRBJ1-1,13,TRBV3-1,CASSPWSSPEAFF
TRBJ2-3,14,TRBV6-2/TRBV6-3,CASSYPLATDTQYF
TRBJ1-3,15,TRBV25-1,CASSELGGSGNTIYF